Listed here is a single T cell receptor (beta chain). Its specificity is unknown. Each CDR3 protein is one row after TCRdb ran MiXCR on the reads. The sample has 150,000 to 200,000 distinct CDR3 sequences; roughly 27% are singletons. This sample was included in a study of T cell repertoires in cytomegalovirus infection. About the research overall: Indications of both CMV infection and matching HLA type were provided by public TCR beta signatures. Whole-study findings and limits: There were carriers of CMV plus the relevant HLA, and cumulative public TCR beta family frequency identified them.

The TCR sequence derives from a human donor in good health (CMV status not recorded). Some clones in this sample may be carry-over from other donors' samples. The sequencing input was PBMCs.

The CDR3, as DNA: TGTGCCAGCAGCCAAGCAGGCGGGGACACTGAAGCTTTCTTT. This codes for CASSQAGGDTEAFF. V usage is TRBV3-1 and J usage is TRBJ1-1; D remains unclear. Germline loops: CDR1 LGHDT, CDR2 YNNKEL (reference sequence). There are 14 residues in the CDR3. V shed 1 base and J shed 3 bases, with 9 bases lying between them.